This T cell receptor (beta chain) was documented in a study of blood T cell repertoires in COVID-19. Overall study context: T cells, B-cell-depleted T cells, or PBMCs provided the cDNA or gDNA that served as material.

All enrollees were roughly 18 to 90 years old and from approximately 24 US areas. For recovered donors of Cohort 3, there were two negative PCRs, clearance, or symptom resolution. Trimming removed 7 bases from V and 7 bases from J, with 20 bases in between. CDR3 length: 15 residues. Per the germline V gene, CDR1 is MNHEY and CDR2 is SVGAGI. Repertoires were generated with immunoSEQ multiplex PCR, while TCRdb's copy carries only in-frame clones and drops some. Of approximately 200,000 clones listed, more than 70% are singletons. The J gene is TRBJ1-5, the V gene TRBV6-5, with D perhaps matching TRBD1 (6 bases). This TCR was sampled from a woman aged 25 to 39 who had recovered from COVID-19. Material for sequencing was PBMCs or T cells enriched from blood (not recorded which). CDR3 in DNA: TGTGCCAGCATGGGTACAGGGTCTCCGAACCAGCCCCAGCATTTT. It is translated as CASMGTGSPNQPQHF.